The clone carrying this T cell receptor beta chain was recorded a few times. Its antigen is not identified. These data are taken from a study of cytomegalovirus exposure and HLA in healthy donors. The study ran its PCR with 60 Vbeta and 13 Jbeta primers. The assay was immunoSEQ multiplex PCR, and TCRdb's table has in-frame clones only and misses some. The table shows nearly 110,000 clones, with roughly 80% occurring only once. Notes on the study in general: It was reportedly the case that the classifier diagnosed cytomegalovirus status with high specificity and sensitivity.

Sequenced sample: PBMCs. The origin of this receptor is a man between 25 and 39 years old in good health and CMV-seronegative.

CDR3 nucleotide sequence: TGTGCCAGCAGTATAAGACAGGGTGTTCAGCCCCAGCATTTT. It codes for CASSIRQGVQPQHF. The J gene is TRBJ1-5, the V gene TRBV28; 7 bases are shared with TRBD1. Germline V lookup: CDR1 MDHEN, CDR2 SYDVKM. This CDR3 has 14 amino acids. Trimming took 5 bases from V and 6 from J; bases not matched to a gene: 7.